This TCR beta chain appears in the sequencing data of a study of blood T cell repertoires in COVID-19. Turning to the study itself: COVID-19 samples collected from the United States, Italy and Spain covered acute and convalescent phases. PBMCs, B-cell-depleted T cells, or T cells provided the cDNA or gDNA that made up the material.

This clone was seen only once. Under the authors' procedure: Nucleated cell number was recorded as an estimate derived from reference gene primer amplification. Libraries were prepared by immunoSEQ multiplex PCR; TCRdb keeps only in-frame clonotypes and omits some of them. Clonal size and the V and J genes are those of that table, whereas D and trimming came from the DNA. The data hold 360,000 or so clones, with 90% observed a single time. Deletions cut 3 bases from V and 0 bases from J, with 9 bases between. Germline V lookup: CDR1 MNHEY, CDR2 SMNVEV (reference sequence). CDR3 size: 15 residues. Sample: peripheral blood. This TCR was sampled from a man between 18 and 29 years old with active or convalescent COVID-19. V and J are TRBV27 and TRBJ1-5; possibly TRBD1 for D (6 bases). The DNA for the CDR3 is TGTGCCAGCAGTTTTAGGGGGTATAGCAATCAGCCCCAGCATTTT. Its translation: CASSFRGYSNQPQHF.